This T cell receptor (beta chain) was sequenced for a study of T cell responses to AZD1222 COVID-19 vaccine. The sample holds a few counts of this clone. Its antigen is as yet unknown. Overall study findings and caveats: Donors skewed white British and female; clonal diversity was possibly underestimated. Recipients of two AZD1222 doses showed rising Spike-specific TCR breadth and depth.

With 6 bases clipped from V and 7 bases from J, the junction kept 15 bases outside the gene matches. Germline CDR1 and CDR2: MDHEN and SYDVKM. CDR3 size: 16 residues. Assay: immunoSEQ multiplex PCR; the TCRdb copy retains only in-frame clones and omits some. Of roughly 110,000 clones in the sample, more than 70% were seen once. The sequence came from an adult in good health. The sample in question was peripheral blood, obtained on day 0 of AZD1222 vaccination. V and J are TRBV28 and TRBJ1-3; 7 nucleotides agree with TRBD1. CDR3 in DNA: TGTGCCAGCAGATTGAGACTGACAGGGACTATGAACACCATATATTTT. Protein: CASRLRLTGTMNTIYF. The variable domain in full, completed from reference TRBV28 and TRBJ1-3, reads DVKVTQSSRYLVKRTGEKVFLECVQDMDHENMFWYRQDPGLGLRLIYFSYDVKMKEKGDIPEGYSVSREKKERFSLILESASTNQTSMYLCASRLRLTGTMNTIYFGEGSWLTVV.